These 5 T cell receptor beta chains originate from one sample sequenced in a study of T cells in Graves' hyperthyroidism and ophthalmopathy (dated by TCRdb to the late 2010s). Library preparation was by multiplex PCR. Sequencing was carried out with an Illumina HiSeq 2000. The TCR beta CDR3 regions were amplified from the RNA transcripts. For the first round of RT-PCR on the TCR CDR3, the HTBI primer set was used together with the Qiagen OneStep RT-PCR kit. The public reads were quality trimmed at Q25 with fastp and then assembled into clones with MiXCR by TCRdb, keeping productive beta chains. Merged by CDR3 protein, the rows form single entries marked with the most common genes and DNA. This sample holds over 500,000 distinct CDR3 sequences; 40% to 55% were observed only once. The top ten hold about 43% of the sample. What was sequenced was peripheral blood or thyroid tissue (not recorded which). These receptor sequences come from an adult woman with Graves' disease, either hyperthyroidism or ophthalmopathy (not recorded which).

To note about this clonotype: A much larger clone sits a single nucleotide away, making a read error possible. J is TRBJ1-5 and V is TRBV6-1; the match to TRBD1 covers 7 bases. Germline assignment: CDR1 MNHNS and CDR2 SASEGT. CDR3 length: 12 amino acids. CDR3 loop: CAAGGGNRPQHF. DNA for the CDR3: TGTGCCGCAGGGGGAGGCAATCGGCCCCAGCATTTT.

The chain uses TRBV25-1 and TRBJ1-5; D is possibly TRBD1 (5 bases). CDR1 is MGHDK and CDR2 is SYGVNS in the germline V gene. Trimming pared 8 bases from V and 0 bases from J, leaving 23 bases between. The CDR3 runs 18 residues. Here the CDR3 reads CASSPPGLRLYSNQPQHF. The CDR3 DNA reads as TGTGCCAGCTCACCACCGGGACTCCGCCTTTATAGCAATCAGCCCCAGCATTTT.

The chain uses TRBV10-3 and TRBJ1-1; 12 bases line up with TRBD1. The CDR3 runs 15 residues. J was trimmed by 7 bases and V by 6 bases; bases with no gene match: 9. Looked up from germline, CDR1 is ENHRY and CDR2 is SYGVKD. The CDR3 is CAISTGTGGGGEAFF. CDR3 in DNA: TGTGCCATCAGCACCGGGACAGGGGGCGGCGGTGAAGCTTTCTTT.

This clonotype was counted a few times. A clone one base away is much larger, so this may be a read error. The chain joins TRBV7-3 to TRBJ1-2, with D unclear. Germline CDR1 SGHTA, CDR2 FQGTGA. The CDR3 consists of 14 residues. The CDR3 loop is CASSQDTRTHGYTF. CDR3 nucleotides: TGCGCCAGCAGCCAAGATACAAGGACCCATGGCTACACCTTC.

Concerning this clonotype: This clone may be a read error of a much larger clone one base away. The gene calls are TRBV10-3 and TRBJ2-6; perhaps TRBD1 as D (6 bases). CDR3 length: 17 amino acids. V was shortened by 6 bases and J by 0 bases, with 15 bases between the two germline ends. Germline loops: CDR1 ENHRY, CDR2 SYGVKD. This CDR3 is CAIRPTGTPSGANVLTF. The CDR3 coding sequence is TGTGCCATCAGGCCTACCGGGACACCCTCTGGGGCCAACGTCCTGACTTTC.